Each of the 22 T cell receptor beta chains below was sequenced from the same sample in a study of T cell clones after liver transplantation (dated by TCRdb to between 2017 and 2020). Receptor libraries were prepared by the immunoSEQ multiplex PCR assay. TCRdb obtained this table from immuneACCESS and retained in-frame rearrangements with V and J assigned. These tables miss some clones; where compared with another copy, unresolved V genes account for less than half of the shortfall, and the remainder is unexplained. This sample holds around 80,000 clones; nearly 85% were observed only once. The biggest ten clones account for less than 0.6% of the sample. The starting material was CD4+ T cells from blood, obtained 45 to 47 months after liver transplant. These TCRs come from a human patient who received a liver transplant. Following a transplant, a fraction of the T cells may be traceable to the graft donor.

V gene TRBV5-4 combines with J gene TRBJ2-5; D possibly corresponds to TRBD1 (5 bases). V was cut by 4 bases and J by 2 bases, with 12 bases left in between. CDR1 and CDR2 (germline): SGHNT, YYREEE (reference sequence). This CDR3 comprises 14 residues. CDR3 loop: CASSRGGVQETQYF. For the CDR3, the DNA is TGTGCCAGCAGCAGGGGTGGGGTTCAAGAGACCCAGTACTTC. The full variable domain, with the rest looked up from reference TRBV5-4 and TRBJ2-5, is ETGVTQSPTHLIKTRGQQVTLRCSSQSGHNTVSWYQQALGQGPQFIFQYYREEENGRGNFPPRFSGLQFPNYSSELNVNALELDDSALYLCASSRGGVQETQYFGPGTRLLVL.

The rearrangement uses TRBV19 and TRBJ1-1, with D perhaps matching TRBD1 (5 bases). V lost 1 base and J lost 4, with 10 bases in between. The germline V gene encodes CDR1 LNHDA and CDR2 SQIVND (reference sequence). The CDR3 is 14 amino acids. The CDR3: CASSIGGVGTEAFF. The CDR3 nucleotides are TGTGCCAGTAGTATAGGAGGGGTCGGCACTGAAGCTTTCTTT.

The gene calls are TRBV15 and TRBJ2-1; D call uncertain. The CDR3 has 14 amino acids. The V and J ends lost 3 bases and 9 bases respectively, with 15 bases between them. Germline lookup yields CDR1 LNHNV and CDR2 YYDKDF (reference sequence). CDR3 region: CATSSEPLRIEQFF. The CDR3 DNA follows: TGTGCCACCAGCAGCGAGCCCCTTCGTATTGAGCAGTTCTTC. The variable domain in full, completed from reference TRBV15 and TRBJ2-1, reads DAMVIQNPRYQVTQFGKPVTLSCSQTLNHNVMYWYQQKSSQAPKLLFHYYDKDFNNEADTPDNFQSRRPNTSFCFLDIRSPGLGDTAMYLCATSSEPLRIEQFFGPGTRLTVL.

The V gene is TRBV10-1, the J gene TRBJ1-5; D call uncertain. V was trimmed by 1 base and J by 7 bases, leaving 8 bases between them. CDR3 length: 13 residues. CDR1 and CDR2 from the germline V gene are WNHNN and SYGVQD (reference sequence). The CDR3: CASSEWAGQPQHF. CDR3 DNA sequence: TGCGCCAGCAGTGAGTGGGCAGGCCAGCCCCAGCATTTT.

The V gene is TRBV7-9, the J gene TRBJ2-6, with D uncertain. The CDR3 consists of 13 residues. Germline CDR1 reads SEHNR; CDR2 reads FQNEAQ (reference sequence). Trimming shortened V by 3 bases and J by 3 bases, and 3 bases separated the two germline ends. CDR3 sequence: CASSFSGANVLTF. The CDR3 DNA follows: TGTGCCAGCAGCTTTAGTGGGGCCAACGTCCTGACTTTC. The whole variable domain, filled in from reference TRBV7-9 and TRBJ2-6, reads DTGVSQNPRHKITKRGQNVTFRCDPISEHNRLYWYRQTLGQGPEFLTYFQNEAQLEKSRLLSDRFSAERPKGSFSTLEIQRTEQGDSAMYLCASSFSGANVLTFGAGSRLTVL.

This chain uses TRBV6-6 with TRBJ2-7; the match to TRBD2 covers 7 bases. Germline loops: CDR1 MNHNY, CDR2 SVGAGI (reference sequence). The CDR3 spans 14 residues. Germline trimming cut 5 bases from V and 2 bases from J; bases unmatched to any gene: 6. CDR3 nucleotides: TGTGCCAGCAGTCCGCGGGGAGGGCCCTACGAGCAGTACTTC. Its translation is CASSPRGGPYEQYF.

The chain has TRBV27 and TRBJ2-3; D is perhaps TRBD2 (5 bases). The CDR3 sequence is 15 residues long. Trimming shortened V by 1 base and J by 2 bases, and 10 bases separated the two germline ends. The germline gives CDR1 MNHEY, CDR2 SMNVEV (reference sequence). CDR3 protein: CASSLFLDSTDTQYF. In nucleotides, the CDR3 is TGTGCCAGCAGTTTATTTTTGGACTCCACAGATACGCAGTATTTT.

The chain joins TRBV6-6 to TRBJ1-5; 7 bases align to TRBD1. V lost 4 bases, J lost 3 bases, and 9 bases stayed unmatched. Looked up from germline, CDR1 is MNHNY and CDR2 is SVGAGI (reference sequence). The CDR3 has 16 residues. CDR3 protein: CASSSLQGFSNQPQHF. The CDR3 DNA is TGTGCCAGCAGTTCCCTACAGGGGTTTTCCAATCAGCCCCAGCATTTT.

The V gene is TRBV7-2, the J gene TRBJ1-1, with D uncertain. Germline V CDR1 and CDR2: SGHTA, FQGNSA. Trimming pared 4 bases from V and 0 bases from J, leaving 9 bases between. The CDR3 is 14 residues long. The CDR3 DNA is TGTGCCAGCAGCTCGCATTCCATGAACACTGAAGCTTTCTTT. Translation: CASSSHSMNTEAFF.

In this sample, this clone turned up a few times. The genes are TRBV7-2 and TRBJ2-7; D is unclear. Germline loops: CDR1 SGHTA, CDR2 FQGNSA. The CDR3 has 13 amino acids. V lost 0 bases and J lost 4, with 7 bases in between. The CDR3 reads CASSLARPYEQYF. The DNA of the CDR3 is TGTGCCAGCAGCTTAGCGCGGCCGTACGAGCAGTACTTC.

As for this clone: This CDR3 is also generated by other DNA sequences in the sample. The CDR3 sequence is CASSPQGGQPQHF. The CDR3 DNA sequence: TGTGCCAGCAGCCCCCAGGGGGGTCAGCCCCAGCATTTT. The rearrangement joins TRBV7-3 to TRBJ1-5, with 7 bases identical to TRBD1. After removal of 5 bases from V and 6 bases from J, the junction contained 4 bases not matched to a gene. CDR3 length: 13 residues. CDR1 and CDR2 (germline): SGHTA, FQGTGA.

This rearrangement joins TRBV19 to TRBJ1-4; D remains unclear. The CDR3 sequence is 13 residues long. Germline V gene lookup returns CDR1 LNHDA and CDR2 SQIVND (reference sequence). The V gene lost 6 bases and the J gene lost 5 bases, with 10 bases spanning the gap. CDR3 region: CASSPTGNEKLFF. The CDR3 bases are TGTGCCAGTAGCCCCACGGGGAATGAAAAACTGTTTTTT.

The chain has TRBV5-1 and TRBJ2-2, with a possible D match to TRBD1 (5 bases). This CDR3 has 15 residues. The V end was cut by 3 bases, the J end by 0 bases, with 9 bases between. Germline lookup yields CDR1 SGHRS and CDR2 YFSETQ. CDR3 bases: TGCGCCAGCAGCTGGGGCTCGGCGAACACCGGGGAGCTGTTTTTT. It codes for CASSWGSANTGELFF.

This clone was seen a single time. The chain joins TRBV6-6 to TRBJ1-1, with D perhaps TRBD1 (5 bases). Trimming removed 5 bases at V and 3 bases at J, with 13 bases between. CDR1 MNHNY and CDR2 SVGAGI come from the germline V gene (reference sequence). The CDR3 is 14 residues long. CDR3 sequence: CASSGGRRDTEAFF. Here the CDR3 DNA reads TGTGCCAGCAGTGGGGGACGAAGGGACACTGAAGCTTTCTTT.

This clone was observed once. The J gene is TRBJ2-3, the V gene TRBV27; TRBD2 agrees at 13 bases. V dropped 6 bases and J dropped 4; count of bases not matched to a gene: 13. CDR3 length: 18 residues. Per the germline V gene, CDR1 is MNHEY and CDR2 is SMNVEV (reference sequence). The CDR3 DNA reads as TGTGCCAGCAGCCAAATAACCTTACTAGCGGGAGGGGCAGATACGCAGTATTTT. Translation: CASSQITLLAGGADTQYF.

This clone was counted a single time. The chain has TRBV5-5 and TRBJ1-1; TRBD1 matches 9 bases. The ends lost 5 bases at V and 4 bases at J; junction bases unmatched: 9. CDR3 length: 15 amino acids. The germline V gene has CDR1 SGHKS and CDR2 YYEKEE (reference sequence). The CDR3 loop is CASSPRTGEGTEAFF. In nucleotides, the CDR3 is TGTGCCAGCAGTCCCCGGACAGGGGAGGGCACTGAAGCTTTCTTT.

The chain has TRBV30 and TRBJ2-3, with 7 bases matching TRBD2. The V gene's germline CDR1 is GTSNPN and CDR2 SVGIG (reference sequence). The CDR3 runs to 14 residues. V shed 7 bases and J 5 bases; nucleotides not matched to a gene: 12. CDR3 region: CASTKRGGRDTQYF. CDR3 sequence (DNA): TGTGCCTCGACAAAAAGGGGAGGGAGAGATACGCAGTATTTT.

The chain carries TRBV6-4 and TRBJ2-1; D assignment may be TRBD1 or TRBD2 (7 bases each). CDR1 and CDR2 (germline): MRHNA, SNTAGT. Trimming removed 0 bases from V and 9 bases from J, with 18 bases in between. The CDR3 covers 16 residues. Here the CDR3 DNA reads TGTGCCAGCAGTGACTCTGGGAGGGGGCGCGTCAGTGAGCAGTTCTTC. Protein sequence: CASSDSGRGRVSEQFF.

This sequence joins TRBV6-5 and TRBJ1-1, with D perhaps matching TRBD1 (6 bases). The ends were cut back, 4 bases at V and 1 base at J, with 13 bases in the middle. This CDR3 region has 15 residues. The germline gives CDR1 MNHEY, CDR2 SVGAGI. Here the CDR3 DNA reads TGTGCCAGCAGTTTACTACAGGGATGGAACACTGAAGCTTTCTTT. The encoded protein is CASSLLQGWNTEAFF.

CDR3 loop: CASTATGYNEQFF. The CDR3 nucleotides are TGTGCCAGCACCGCAACAGGGTACAATGAGCAGTTCTTC. The chain employs TRBV6-1 and TRBJ2-1, with a tentative D call TRBD1 (6 bases). The V end lost 7 bases, the J end lost 4 bases, and 11 bases lay between the germline ends. This CDR3 spans 13 amino acids. Germline CDR1 reads MNHNS; CDR2 reads SASEGT.

The chain is built from TRBV2 and TRBJ1-1, with D possibly being TRBD1 (6 bases). Trimming took 2 bases from V and 0 from J, leaving 10 bases between them. The length of the CDR3 is 15 residues. The V gene's germline CDR1 is SNHLY and CDR2 FYNNEI. CDR3 sequence: CASSEMGTLNTEAFF. The DNA of the CDR3 is TGTGCCAGCAGTGAAATGGGGACACTGAACACTGAAGCTTTCTTT.

The rearrangement links TRBV19 to TRBJ2-1, with TRBD2 as a possible D gene (5 bases). The V and J ends lost 5 bases and 1 base respectively, with 15 bases between them. Per the germline V gene, CDR1 is LNHDA and CDR2 is SQIVND (reference sequence). The CDR3 is 16 residues long. CDR3 residues: CASSSLAHASYNEQFF. The CDR3 bases are TGTGCCAGTAGTTCCCTAGCCCACGCGTCCTACAATGAGCAGTTCTTC.